This T cell receptor beta chain was recovered during a study of blood T cell repertoires in COVID-19. Overall study context: From T cells, B-cell-depleted T cells, or PBMCs came the material, which was cDNA or gDNA.

V was cut by 1 base and J by 5 bases, with 13 bases left in between. In germline, CDR1 is SGHDT, CDR2 YYEEEE. This CDR3 is 14 amino acids long. This clone was seen once. TCRdb keeps only in-frame clones here, not all; method: immunoSEQ multiplex PCR. The sample contains roughly 190,000 clones, approximately 84% of which appear only once. Cohort placement rested on clinical history that participants reported themselves. The chain recombines TRBV5-6 with TRBJ2-7, with D possibly matching TRBD2 (6 bases). The material sequenced was PBMCs or T cells enriched from blood (not recorded which). This sequence originates from a woman in her twenties or thirties who had recovered from COVID-19. CDR3 DNA: TGTGCCAGCAGCTTGCCTAGCGAAGCCCACGAGCAGTACTTC. This sequence encodes CASSLPSEAHEQYF.